Below are 30 T cell receptor beta chains sequenced from a single sample in a study of T-cell reconstitution after alpha-beta-depleted transplantation in children. The TCRbeta library was prepared with unique molecular identifiers. TCRdb re-called the PCR reads through MiXCR, storing one row per CDR3 protein. Of 300,000 to 350,000 distinct CDR3 sequences in the sample, around 20% are singletons; the top ten hold roughly 11%. The sample in question was PBMCs, mostly from graft donor cells, obtained 180 days after TCRalphabeta/CD19-depleted stem cell transplant. Receptor source: a male patient aged 5 to 17 who had a stem cell transplant for acute lymphoblastic leukemia, so the T cells may come from the graft donor.

This clonotype was detected once. The chain is built from TRBV7-7 and TRBJ2-7; D might be TRBD1 or TRBD2, each matching 5 bases. The CDR3 consists of 15 residues. The V end was cut by 5 bases, the J end by 0 bases, with 14 bases between. Germline CDR1 and CDR2: SSHAT and FNYEAQ (reference sequence). Here the CDR3 DNA reads TGTGCCAGCAGCCTAGGGACGGAGAGCTCCTACGAGCAGTACTTC. It yields the protein CASSLGTESSYEQYF.

The chain links TRBV29-1 to TRBJ2-1; tentatively, D is TRBD2 (7 bases). This CDR3 has 13 amino acids. The germline V gene has CDR1 SQVTM and CDR2 ANQGSEA. V gave up 8 bases and J gave up 7 bases, with 18 bases separating them. The CDR3: CSLGGRGKNEQFF. In nucleotides, the CDR3 is TGCAGCCTTGGGGGGAGGGGGAAAAATGAGCAGTTCTTC.

The chain is built from TRBV10-1 and TRBJ2-5; D remains ambiguous. Germline V gene lookup returns CDR1 WNHNN and CDR2 SYGVQD (reference sequence). V lost 6 bases to trimming and J lost 2 bases, with 10 bases between them. There are 13 residues in the CDR3. The CDR3 sequence: CASSRLVQETQYF. In nucleotides, the CDR3 is TGCGCCAGCAGCCGACTGGTACAAGAGACCCAGTACTTC.

V usage is TRBV7-9 and J usage is TRBJ2-3; 9 bases are shared with TRBD2. V was clipped by 3 bases and J by 2 bases; unmatched bases: 3. The germline gives CDR1 SEHNR, CDR2 FQNEAQ (reference sequence). The CDR3 extends over 15 amino acids. The CDR3 loop reads CASSLGLAVTDTQYF. The DNA of the CDR3 is TGTGCCAGCAGCTTGGGACTAGCCGTCACAGATACGCAGTATTTT. The complete variable domain, with remaining parts taken from reference TRBV7-9 and TRBJ2-3, reads DTGVSQNPRHKITKRGQNVTFRCDPISEHNRLYWYRQTLGQGPEFLTYFQNEAQLEKSRLLSDRFSAERPKGSFSTLEIQRTEQGDSAMYLCASSLGLAVTDTQYFGPGTRLTVL.

This clonotype has a handful of counts. The chain combines TRBV20-1 with TRBJ1-1; 8 bases are a match to TRBD1. The CDR3 spans 12 residues. Unmatched junction bases numbered 4, after V lost 6 bases and J lost 4 bases. Germline CDR1 reads DFQATT; CDR2 reads SNEGSKA (reference sequence). CDR3 sequence (DNA): TGCAGTGCAAACAGGGGGACCACTGAAGCTTTCTTT. It codes for CSANRGTTEAFF.

The sample holds a few counts of this clonotype. The rearrangement uses TRBV4-1 and TRBJ1-5; no definite D call. The CDR3 loop spans 13 amino acids. V was shortened by 1 base and J by 7 bases, with 8 bases between the two germline ends. The germline V gene has CDR1 MGHRA and CDR2 YSYEKL. This CDR3 reads CASSQVGGQPQHF. The CDR3 bases are TGCGCCAGCAGCCAAGTAGGAGGGCAGCCCCAGCATTTT.

This clonotype has only a few counts. The V gene is TRBV7-3, the J gene TRBJ2-1; TRBD2 matches 8 bases. Germline-derived CDR1 and CDR2 are SGHTA and FQGTGA. J gave up 2 bases and V 1 base, and 1 base lay outside the gene matches. This CDR3 spans 15 amino acids. CDR3 sequence (DNA): TGTGCCAGCAGCTTAAGAGCGGGAGCCTACAATGAGCAGTTCTTC. The encoded protein is CASSLRAGAYNEQFF. The full variable domain, its missing parts supplied by reference TRBV7-3 and TRBJ2-1, is GAGVSQTPSNKVTEKGKYVELRCDPISGHTALYWYRQSLGQGPEFLIYFQGTGAADDSGLPNDRFFAVRPEGSVSTLKIQRTERGDSAVYLCASSLRAGAYNEQFFGPGTRLTVL.

The V and J genes are TRBV7-9 and TRBJ2-7, with 9 nucleotides matching TRBD2. Germline lookup yields CDR1 SEHNR and CDR2 FQNEAQ (reference sequence). The ends lost 8 bases at V and 3 bases at J; junction bases unmatched: 8. The CDR3 is made up of 14 amino acids. CDR3 in DNA: TGTGCCAGCCGCGTAGCGGGAGTTCGCTACGAGCAGTACTTC. Protein sequence: CASRVAGVRYEQYF.

This clonotype was recorded a few times. The J gene is TRBJ2-1, the V gene TRBV24-1, with TRBD2 matching 9 bases. This CDR3 spans 15 amino acids. Trimming removed 7 bases from V and 4 bases from J; junction bases left unmatched: 7. The germline CDR1 and CDR2 sequences are KGHDR and SFDVKD. In DNA, the CDR3 is TGTGCCACCAGCAGGCAGACTAGCGGTTACAATGAGCAGTTCTTC. Protein: CATSRQTSGYNEQFF.

This clonotype has more than one count but fewer than ten. The rearrangement uses TRBV5-5 and TRBJ2-7, with TRBD2 as a possible D gene (6 bases). The germline gives CDR1 SGHKS, CDR2 YYEKEE (reference sequence). This CDR3 region has 16 residues. Trimming removed 4 bases from V and 1 base from J, with 18 bases in between. CDR3 nucleotides: TGTGCCAGCAGCATCGGACTACTCCGTACTTCCTACGAGCAGTACTTC. Encoded protein: CASSIGLLRTSYEQYF.

This clonotype was observed a handful of times. The V call is TRBV10-3, the J call TRBJ2-3; maybe TRBD2 (6 bases). Germline CDR1 ENHRY, CDR2 SYGVKD. V lost 6 bases and J 1 base, leaving 14 bases between the germline ends. The CDR3 consists of 15 residues. The CDR3, as DNA: TGTGCCATCAGCGGGGCTAGCGTAGGCACAGATACGCAGTATTTT. Translated, it gives CAISGASVGTDTQYF.

The sample holds a few counts of this clonotype. The gene calls are TRBV25-1 and TRBJ2-7; TRBD2 matches 13 bases. The junction had 5 bases not matched to a gene; V was cut back by 1 base and J by 5 bases. The CDR3 loop spans 16 amino acids. Germline loops: CDR1 MGHDK, CDR2 SYGVNS. Written as DNA, the CDR3 is TGTGCCAGCAGTGAATTGGTACTAGCGGGAGGGCACGAGCAGTACTTC. The encoded protein is CASSELVLAGGHEQYF.

About this clonotype itself: The missing conserved phenylalanine or tryptophan at the end of this CDR3 makes a read error likely. The chain is built from TRBV5-1 and TRBJ2-3; D ambiguous. The ends were cut back, 4 bases at V and 5 bases at J, with 11 bases in the middle. The CDR3 length is 13 residues. Germline V lookup: CDR1 SGHRS, CDR2 YFSETQ. CDR3 region: CASSQPPRDTQYI. CDR3 nucleotides: TGCGCCAGCAGCCAACCTCCGAGAGATACGCAGTATATT.

This clonotype was detected a few times. The chain carries TRBV12-3 or TRBV12-4 and TRBJ1-5; D gene ambiguous. This CDR3 region has 15 residues. Trimming pared 3 bases from V and 0 bases from J, leaving 9 bases between. This chain's CDR3 is CASSFLLTSNQPQHF. In DNA, the CDR3 is TGTGCCAGCAGTTTTTTACTGACTAGCAATCAGCCCCAGCATTTT.

The chain links TRBV18 to TRBJ2-7; D possibly uses TRBD1 or TRBD2 (5 bases each). The CDR3 has 16 amino acids. Germline lookup yields CDR1 KGHSH and CDR2 LQKENI. The V end was cut by 6 bases, the J end by 0 bases, with 18 bases between. CDR3 DNA sequence: TGTGCCAGCTCGTCGGGACGGAGGCTTTACTCCTACGAGCAGTACTTC. This translates into CASSSGRRLYSYEQYF.

The chain couples TRBV29-1 to TRBJ1-1; 7 bases align to TRBD1. CDR3 length equals 13 residues. Germline V gene sequence: CDR1 SQVTM, CDR2 ANQGSEA. Trimming took 3 bases from V and 3 from J; bases not matched to a gene: 4. This chain's CDR3 is CSVDQGGYTEAFF. DNA of the CDR3: TGCAGCGTTGACCAGGGGGGCTACACTGAAGCTTTCTTT.

There are many counts of this clonotype. The CDR3 spells CASTELDRGPYGYTF. The CDR3 DNA follows: TGCGCCAGCACGGAATTGGACAGGGGGCCCTATGGCTACACCTTC. This chain connects TRBV5-1 to TRBJ1-2, with 11 bases matching TRBD1. Germline V lookup: CDR1 SGHRS, CDR2 YFSETQ. With 6 bases clipped from V and 4 bases from J, the junction kept 8 bases outside the gene matches. The CDR3 contains 15 residues.

The rearrangement uses TRBV20-1 and TRBJ1-2, with D maybe TRBD1 (5 bases). V was trimmed by 1 base and J by 1 base, leaving 13 bases between them. Germline V gene sequence: CDR1 DFQATT, CDR2 SNEGSKA (reference sequence). The CDR3 has 15 amino acids. The CDR3 reads CSARAQEMSNYGYTF. The DNA of the CDR3 is TGCAGTGCTAGAGCACAGGAAATGAGTAACTATGGCTACACCTTC.

The chain employs TRBV7-3 and TRBJ2-1; TRBD2 aligns across 15 bases. Losses at the gene ends were 5 bases for V and 4 bases for J; bases not matched to a gene: 12. The germline V gene has CDR1 SGHTA and CDR2 FQGTGA. The CDR3 runs to 19 residues. The CDR3 sequence is CASSPGTSGRPTSYNEQFF. Here the CDR3 DNA reads TGTGCCAGCAGCCCAGGGACTAGCGGGAGGCCAACTTCATACAATGAGCAGTTCTTC.

The V call is TRBV11-2, the J call TRBJ2-5, with TRBD2 identical over 9 bases. The CDR3 consists of 15 residues. With 4 bases clipped from V and 1 base from J, the junction kept 4 bases outside the gene matches. Looked up from germline, CDR1 is SGHAT and CDR2 is FQNNGV. The DNA for the CDR3 is TGTGCCAGCAGCTATACTAGCGGGCCCCAAGAGACCCAGTACTTC. This gives the protein CASSYTSGPQETQYF.

The gene calls are TRBV27 and TRBJ2-5, with a tentative D call TRBD1 (6 bases). The germline gives CDR1 MNHEY, CDR2 SMNVEV (reference sequence). The CDR3 contains 14 residues. V lost 5 bases to trimming and J lost 3 bases, with 13 bases between them. The CDR3 loop reads CASSLSGTKETQYF. The CDR3 DNA reads TGTGCCAGCAGTCTTTCCGGGACAAAAGAGACCCAGTACTTC.

The V gene is TRBV11-1, the J gene TRBJ2-3; 10 nucleotides line up with TRBD2. V shed 4 bases and J 6 bases; nucleotides not matched to a gene: 22. The CDR3 totals 20 residues. CDR1 is SGHAT, CDR2 FQDESV, per germline (reference sequence). The CDR3: CASSSRRSGLAPLGEDTQYF. The CDR3 DNA sequence: TGTGCCAGCAGCTCCCGTAGGTCGGGACTAGCGCCTTTAGGAGAGGATACGCAGTATTTT.

This chain connects TRBV4-1 to TRBJ2-7, with D possibly TRBD1 on 5 matching bases. Germline loops: CDR1 MGHRA, CDR2 YSYEKL. CDR3 length: 14 amino acids. V lost 3 bases to trimming and J lost 3 bases, with 12 bases between them. This chain's CDR3 is CASSHRQMSYEQYF. CDR3 DNA sequence: TGCGCCAGCAGCCACCGACAGATGAGCTACGAGCAGTACTTC.

The CDR3 nucleotides read TGTGCCAGCAGCCAGCGGGAGGGTTACAATGAGCAGTTCTTC. It encodes CASSQREGYNEQFF. The V and J genes are TRBV4-2 and TRBJ2-1; 9 positions match TRBD2. V lost 3 bases, J lost 4 bases, and 1 base stayed unmatched. The V gene's germline CDR1 is LGHNA and CDR2 YNFKEQ. This CDR3 has 14 amino acids.

This clonotype appeared a few times. The chain combines TRBV20-1 with TRBJ1-6; 7 bases line up with TRBD1. After removal of 3 bases from V and 7 bases from J, the junction contained 3 bases not matched to a gene. The CDR3 has 13 residues. The V gene's germline CDR1 is DFQATT and CDR2 SNEGSKA (reference sequence). The CDR3 region is CSARGQPNSPLHF. The CDR3 region has the DNA TGCAGTGCTAGGGGACAGCCCAATTCACCCCTCCACTTT.

The chain is built from TRBV10-2 and TRBJ2-7; 8 nucleotides align to TRBD1. J was trimmed by 0 bases and V by 8 bases; bases with no gene match: 0. This CDR3 contains 12 residues. Germline V gene data show CDR1 as WSHSY and CDR2 as SAAADI. CDR3 DNA sequence: TGCGCCAGCGGGACAGGCTCCTACGAGCAGTACTTC. Its translation: CASGTGSYEQYF.

Only a few counts were recorded for this clonotype. CDR3 residues: CAISESGRASADTQYF. CDR3 sequence (DNA): TGTGCCATCAGTGAGTCGGGGCGGGCGAGCGCAGATACGCAGTATTTT. J is TRBJ2-3 and V is TRBV10-3; D assignment may be TRBD1 or TRBD2 (5 bases each). This CDR3 region has 16 residues. CDR1 is ENHRY and CDR2 is SYGVKD in the germline V gene. Trimming left V 0 bases short and J 4 bases short, with 14 bases between.

The chain employs TRBV19 and TRBJ1-4, with D possibly being TRBD1 (6 bases). The germline gives CDR1 LNHDA, CDR2 SQIVND (reference sequence). The CDR3 sequence is 14 residues long. The V end lost 6 bases, the J end lost 0 bases, and 8 bases lay between the germline ends. The DNA for the CDR3 is TGTGCCAGTAGAAGGACAGCAACTAATGAAAAACTGTTTTTT. Encoded protein: CASRRTATNEKLFF.

The chain employs TRBV7-2 and TRBJ2-7; no reliable D call. Germline loops: CDR1 SGHTA, CDR2 FQGNSA. Trimming removed 2 bases from V and 2 bases from J, with 16 bases in between. This CDR3 has 16 amino acids. The CDR3 reads CASSLMREVQTYEQYF. The CDR3 region has the DNA TGTGCCAGCAGCTTAATGCGTGAGGTCCAAACCTACGAGCAGTACTTC.

This chain connects TRBV27 to TRBJ2-7; 14 positions match TRBD2. This CDR3 has 17 amino acids. V lost 4 bases and J lost 1; bases outside the gene matches: 6. Germline CDR1 and CDR2: MNHEY and SMNVEV (reference sequence). In DNA, the CDR3 is TGTGCCAGCAGTTCCGGGACTAGCGGGAGTAGGTCCTACGAGCAGTACTTC. Its translation is CASSSGTSGSRSYEQYF.